Below, 30 T cell receptor beta chains from the same sample are listed, as sequenced in a study of shared clonotypes between healthy human individuals. Profiled with immunoSEQ multiplex PCR; TCRdb holds only in-frame clones, not every one. The table lists 2 million to 2.5 million clones, 90% to 96% of them singletons. Sequenced: naive CD4+ T cells sorted from blood. Subset meaning: CD45RA+ positively selected. Receptors originate from a man younger than 35 in good health.

J is TRBJ2-5 and V is TRBV14, with D perhaps TRBD2 (6 bases). Germline V gives CDR1 SGHDN, CDR2 FVKESK. The CDR3 is made up of 15 amino acids. V lost 4 bases and J lost 0, with 12 bases in between. DNA for the CDR3: TGTGCCAGCAGCCGTCGGGGGTGGTACCAAGAGACCCAGTACTTC. It codes for CASSRRGWYQETQYF.

V usage is TRBV5-6 and J usage is TRBJ1-6; D not certain. Germline-derived CDR1 and CDR2 are SGHDT and YYEEEE. The CDR3 extends over 13 amino acids. Trimming left V 1 base short and J 1 base short, with 0 bases between. The CDR3 is CASSLSYNSPLHF. The CDR3 bases are TGTGCCAGCAGCTTGTCCTATAATTCACCCCTCCACTTT.

The V gene is TRBV28, the J gene TRBJ2-7; maybe TRBD1 (5 bases). V gave up 4 bases and J gave up 3 bases, with 10 bases separating them. The germline gives CDR1 MDHEN, CDR2 SYDVKM. This CDR3 has 13 residues. CDR3 sequence (DNA): TGTGCCAGCAGTTCCGTGGACATCTACGAGCAGTACTTC. It is translated as CASSSVDIYEQYF.

The rearrangement links TRBV11-2 to TRBJ1-1; 9 positions agree with TRBD1. This CDR3 comprises 18 residues. Trimming cost V 3 bases and J 2 bases; bases outside gene matches: 13. Germline V lookup: CDR1 SGHAT, CDR2 FQNNGV. The CDR3 DNA follows: TGTGCCAGCAGCTTGACAGGGGGAAAAGGAACGTCAAACACTGAAGCTTTCTTT. As protein: CASSLTGGKGTSNTEAFF.

The CDR3 DNA reads TGTGCCAGCAATACATTTCGACCTTTGGGAGGGGTTAGAGATACGCAGTATTTT. This translates into CASNTFRPLGGVRDTQYF. The chain employs TRBV27 and TRBJ2-3; 7 nucleotides line up with TRBD2. CDR1 and CDR2 from the germline V gene are MNHEY and SMNVEV (reference sequence). CDR3 length: 18 residues. The ends lost 7 bases at V and 5 bases at J; junction bases unmatched: 21.

In its sample, this clone was seen once. This rearrangement joins TRBV9 to TRBJ1-4; 11 bases agree with TRBD1. Germline V gene data show CDR1 as SGDLS and CDR2 as YYNGEE. The junction had 3 bases not matched to a gene; V was cut back by 4 bases and J by 7 bases. CDR3 length: 14 residues. The CDR3 loop reads CASSRDRGGEKLFF. The CDR3 DNA sequence: TGTGCCAGCAGCAGGGACAGGGGGGGTGAAAAACTGTTTTTT.

This rearrangement joins TRBV19 to TRBJ2-7, with a weak D call TRBD1 (6 bases). CDR1 is LNHDA, CDR2 SQIVND, per germline (reference sequence). The CDR3 extends over 17 amino acids. V was shortened by 5 bases and J by 6 bases, with 26 bases between the two germline ends. The CDR3 is CASSSTGHTVLPSEQYF. The CDR3 bases are TGTGCCAGTAGTTCGACAGGACATACGGTCCTGCCCTCCGAGCAGTACTTC.

The V gene is TRBV6-5, the J gene TRBJ1-2; 8 nucleotides line up with TRBD1. Losses at the gene ends were 2 bases for V and 5 bases for J; bases not matched to a gene: 4. The germline CDR1 and CDR2 sequences are MNHEY and SVGAGI. The CDR3 is 14 residues long. The CDR3 DNA reads TGTGCCAGCAGTTACAGACAGGGGTGGTATGGCTACACCTTC. Protein product: CASSYRQGWYGYTF.

V is TRBV9 and J is TRBJ2-1; TRBD2 matches at 7 bases. The ends lost 0 bases at V and 4 bases at J; junction bases unmatched: 10. The CDR3 loop spans 17 amino acids. CDR1 is SGDLS, CDR2 YYNGEE, per germline. The CDR3 loop reads CASSVGELATLYNEQFF. The DNA of the CDR3 is TGTGCCAGCAGCGTAGGGGAACTAGCGACCCTATACAATGAGCAGTTCTTC.

The rearrangement uses TRBV7-2 and TRBJ1-4; TRBD1 matches 7 bases. V gave up 5 bases and J gave up 6 bases; unmatched junction bases: 9. Germline CDR1 SGHTA, CDR2 FQGNSA. The CDR3 has 15 residues. Here the CDR3 reads CASSKMTGKHEKLFF. CDR3 in DNA: TGTGCCAGCAGCAAAATGACAGGGAAGCATGAAAAACTGTTTTTT. Full variable domain (outside the CDR3, taken from reference TRBV7-2 and TRBJ1-4): GAGVSQSPSNKVTEKGKDVELRCDPISGHTALYWYRQSLGQGLEFLIYFQGNSAPDKSGLPSDRFSAERTGGSVSTLTIQRTQQEDSAVYLCASSKMTGKHEKLFFGSGTQLSVL.

The rearrangement joins TRBV11-2 to TRBJ1-1; 10 nucleotides line up with TRBD1. With V trimmed by 1 base and J by 5 bases, 7 bases remained unmatched. Germline V gene sequence: CDR1 SGHAT, CDR2 FQNNGV. CDR3 length: 16 residues. The CDR3 here is CASSLAGTGVGTEAFF. The DNA of the CDR3 is TGTGCCAGCAGCTTAGCCGGGACAGGGGTAGGGACTGAAGCTTTCTTT.

The rearrangement joins TRBV10-3 to TRBJ1-2; D is ambiguous. CDR1 and CDR2 from the germline V gene are ENHRY and SYGVKD. The CDR3 has 16 amino acids. V dropped 3 bases and J dropped 0 bases, with 14 bases sitting between them. The CDR3 bases are TGTGCCATCAGTGAAGCCCGGCCGAGGGCTAACTATGGCTACACCTTC. Residues: CAISEARPRANYGYTF.

The chain combines TRBV4-3 with TRBJ2-5; TRBD2 matches at 10 bases. Germline assignment: CDR1 LGHNA and CDR2 YSLEER. There are 19 residues in the CDR3. V trimming: 0 bases; J trimming: 5 bases; junction bases outside the gene matches: 15. For the CDR3, the DNA is TGCGCCAGCAGCCAAGATATACTAGGAGCGGGAGGGAGGGCGGAGACCCAGTACTTC. It is translated as CASSQDILGAGGRAETQYF.

The V and J genes are TRBV19 and TRBJ2-3; tentatively, D is TRBD1 (6 bases). Germline V lookup: CDR1 LNHDA, CDR2 SQIVND (reference sequence). Deletions cut 10 bases from V and 5 bases from J, with 19 bases between. This CDR3 has 14 amino acids. CDR3 region: CATGLGARGDTQYF. The CDR3 DNA reads as TGTGCCACAGGGTTGGGGGCTCGGGGAGATACGCAGTATTTT.

Note on this clone: Other DNA variants within this sample encode the same CDR3. The genes are TRBV11-3 and TRBJ2-2, with TRBD1 identical over 7 bases. Trimming at V came to 6 bases and at J to 3 bases, leaving 4 bases not matched to a gene. CDR3 size: 14 residues. The germline gives CDR1 SGHNT, CDR2 YENEEA. CDR3 in DNA: TGTGCCAGCAGTCGTGACAGGGACACCGGGGAGCTGTTTTTT. Translated: CASSRDRDTGELFF.

This chain uses TRBV6-6 with TRBJ1-2; D is unclear. The V end was cut by 5 bases, the J end by 9 bases, with 10 bases between. Germline-derived CDR1 and CDR2 are MNHNY and SVGAGI (reference sequence). There are 11 residues in the CDR3. As DNA, the CDR3 is TGTGCCAGCAGTCCGGAACGGAGCTACACCTTC. It translates to CASSPERSYTF.

The chain carries TRBV7-2 and TRBJ2-3; 9 positions agree with TRBD2. V lost 6 bases to trimming and J lost 10 bases; unmatched junction nucleotides: 17. CDR1 and CDR2 (germline): SGHTA, FQGNSA. This CDR3 spans 16 amino acids. The CDR3 loop is CASSQLASGTVRAQYF. The CDR3 DNA is TGTGCCAGCAGTCAATTGGCTAGCGGGACGGTAAGGGCGCAGTATTTT.

The gene calls are TRBV6-6 and TRBJ1-4, with 9 nucleotides matching TRBD1. V trimming: 6 bases; J trimming: 7 bases; junction bases outside the gene matches: 6. The CDR3 covers 14 residues. Germline V CDR1 and CDR2: MNHNY, SVGAGI (reference sequence). CDR3: CASRTGQGGEKLFF. CDR3 bases: TGTGCCAGCAGAACGGGACAGGGAGGTGAAAAACTGTTTTTT.

The J gene is TRBJ2-1, the V gene TRBV7-9; TRBD1 matches at 9 bases. V shed 5 bases and J 9 bases; nucleotides not matched to a gene: 8. The CDR3 is 14 amino acids. Germline CDR1 is SEHNR and CDR2 is FQNEAQ (reference sequence). The CDR3 loop is CASSPTTGGTEQFF. The CDR3 DNA sequence: TGTGCCAGCAGCCCAACTACAGGGGGCACTGAGCAGTTCTTC.

The chain is built from TRBV25-1 and TRBJ2-7, with D perhaps being TRBD1 or TRBD2 (5 bases each). Between the trimmed V and J ends, which lost 4 bases and 3 bases, there was a span of 19 bases. The CDR3 covers 16 residues. Germline-derived CDR1 and CDR2 are MGHDK and SYGVNS. In DNA, the CDR3 is TGTGCCAGCAGTGGCATCCCGGGACGGAACTTCTACGAGCAGTACTTC. It encodes CASSGIPGRNFYEQYF.

The gene calls are TRBV9 and TRBJ2-7, with 7 bases matching TRBD2. Germline V CDR1 and CDR2: SGDLS, YYNGEE. The V and J ends lost 0 bases and 9 bases, in that order; junction bases with no gene match: 9. There are 14 residues in the CDR3. CDR3 nucleotides: TGTGCCAGCAGCGTAGCTAGCGGAAATACGTTGCAGTACTTC. Its protein is CASSVASGNTLQYF.

This chain uses TRBV2 with TRBJ2-1; TRBD1 matches at 7 bases. The CDR3 contains 14 residues. V lost 4 bases and J lost 6; bases outside the gene matches: 6. Germline values: CDR1 SNHLY, CDR2 FYNNEI. This chain's CDR3 is CASSGWGQINEQFF. The CDR3 DNA reads as TGTGCCAGCAGTGGGTGGGGACAGATCAATGAGCAGTTCTTC.

This chain connects TRBV7-2 to TRBJ2-1; D possibly corresponds to TRBD2 (5 bases). In germline, CDR1 is SGHTA, CDR2 FQGNSA. The CDR3 has 14 residues. V lost 3 bases, J lost 7 bases, and 13 bases lay in between. The CDR3 protein is CASSFRRMGNEQFF. Written as DNA, the CDR3 is TGTGCCAGCAGCTTTCGGAGGATGGGGAATGAGCAGTTCTTC.

The chain uses TRBV11-2 and TRBJ2-5; perhaps TRBD1 as D (5 bases). The CDR3 totals 15 residues. The germline CDR1 and CDR2 sequences are SGHAT and FQNNGV. V lost 2 bases and J lost 5, with 15 bases in between. The CDR3 region has the DNA TGTGCCAGCAGCTTAAAACAGGTCGTAGGGGAGACCCAGTACTTC. It is translated as CASSLKQVVGETQYF.

This chain links TRBV2 with TRBJ1-1, with D unclear. The V gene lost 2 bases and the J gene lost 6 bases, with 10 bases spanning the gap. CDR1 is SNHLY and CDR2 is FYNNEI in the germline V gene. This CDR3 spans 13 amino acids. The CDR3 loop reads CASSENRMAEAFF. The CDR3, as DNA: TGTGCCAGCAGTGAAAACAGAATGGCTGAAGCTTTCTTT.

J is TRBJ2-5 and V is TRBV6-1; perhaps TRBD1 as D (5 bases). This CDR3 spans 15 amino acids. Germline loops: CDR1 MNHNS, CDR2 SASEGT. With 4 bases removed from V and 4 bases from J, the gap between germline ends came to 16 bases. The CDR3 here is CASSVQGTFGETQYF. In DNA form, the CDR3 reads TGTGCCAGCAGTGTCCAGGGAACCTTCGGAGAGACCCAGTACTTC.

V and J are TRBV5-1 and TRBJ2-5; 8 bases match TRBD1. Germline CDR1 SGHRS, CDR2 YFSETQ. V was pared by 4 bases and J by 5 bases, with 7 bases of the junction left unmatched. This CDR3 has 14 residues. The CDR3: CASSAGQGMETQYF. The CDR3 DNA reads as TGCGCCAGCAGCGCCGGACAGGGAATGGAGACCCAGTACTTC.

CDR3 in amino acids: CASSQDGTVAYGYTF. CDR3 in DNA: TGCGCCAGCAGCCAAGATGGGACAGTAGCCTATGGCTACACCTTC. The V call is TRBV4-3, the J call TRBJ1-2, with 7 bases identical to TRBD1. Germline V gives CDR1 LGHNA, CDR2 YSLEER. The CDR3 has 15 residues. After removal of 0 bases from V and 4 bases from J, the junction contained 5 bases not matched to a gene.

The gene calls are TRBV18 and TRBJ2-7; unclear D gene. Germline V CDR1 and CDR2: KGHSH, LQKENI. V lost 6 bases to trimming and J lost 4 bases, with 13 bases between them. The CDR3 is 13 residues long. The CDR3 DNA reads as TGTGCCAGCTCTCCCGAGAAGGGTTACGAGCAGTACTTC. Residues: CASSPEKGYEQYF.

The chain uses TRBV19 and TRBJ2-1; 11 bases align to TRBD2. The V segment lost 0 bases and the J segment 4 bases; nucleotides outside the gene matches: 2. Germline CDR1 reads LNHDA; CDR2 reads SQIVND (reference sequence). The CDR3 covers 16 residues. The CDR3 nucleotides read TGTGCCAGTAGTATAGATCGACTAGCGGGGTACAATGAGCAGTTCTTC. Its protein is CASSIDRLAGYNEQFF.